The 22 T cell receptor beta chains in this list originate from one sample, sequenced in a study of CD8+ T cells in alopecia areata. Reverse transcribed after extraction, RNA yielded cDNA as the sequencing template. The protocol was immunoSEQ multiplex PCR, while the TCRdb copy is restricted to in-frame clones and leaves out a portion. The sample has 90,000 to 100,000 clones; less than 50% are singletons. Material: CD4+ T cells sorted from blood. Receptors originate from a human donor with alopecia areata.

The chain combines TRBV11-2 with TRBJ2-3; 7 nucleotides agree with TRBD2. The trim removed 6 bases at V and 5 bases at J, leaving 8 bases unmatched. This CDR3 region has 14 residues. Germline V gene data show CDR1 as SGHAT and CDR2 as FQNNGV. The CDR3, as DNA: TGTGCCAGCAGTCCGGGGGGACCTAGAGATACGCAGTATTTT. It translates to CASSPGGPRDTQYF.

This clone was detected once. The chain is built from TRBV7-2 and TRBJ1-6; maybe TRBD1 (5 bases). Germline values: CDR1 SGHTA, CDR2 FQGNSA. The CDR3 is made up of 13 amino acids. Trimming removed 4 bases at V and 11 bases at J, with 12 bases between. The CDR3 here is CASSSSGFAPLHF. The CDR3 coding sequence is TGTGCCAGCAGCTCCTCAGGGTTCGCACCCCTCCACTTT.

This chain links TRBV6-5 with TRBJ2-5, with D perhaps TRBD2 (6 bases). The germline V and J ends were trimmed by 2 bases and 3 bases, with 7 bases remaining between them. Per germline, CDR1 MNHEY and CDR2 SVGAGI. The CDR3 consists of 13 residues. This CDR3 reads CASSYRGKETQYF. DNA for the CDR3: TGTGCCAGCAGTTACCGGGGGAAAGAGACCCAGTACTTC.

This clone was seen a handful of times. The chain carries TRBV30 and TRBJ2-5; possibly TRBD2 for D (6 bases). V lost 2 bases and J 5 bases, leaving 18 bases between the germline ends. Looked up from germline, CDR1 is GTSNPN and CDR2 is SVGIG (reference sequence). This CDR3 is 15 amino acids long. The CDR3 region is CAWSRQRRGGETQYF. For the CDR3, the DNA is TGTGCCTGGAGTCGACAGCGGAGGGGCGGGGAGACCCAGTACTTC.

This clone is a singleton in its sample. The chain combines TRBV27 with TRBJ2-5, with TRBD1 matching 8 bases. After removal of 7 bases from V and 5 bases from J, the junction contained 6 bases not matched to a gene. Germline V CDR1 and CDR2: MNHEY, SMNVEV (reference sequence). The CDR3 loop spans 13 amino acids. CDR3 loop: CASKDRARETQYF. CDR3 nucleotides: TGTGCCAGCAAGGACAGGGCTAGGGAGACCCAGTACTTC.

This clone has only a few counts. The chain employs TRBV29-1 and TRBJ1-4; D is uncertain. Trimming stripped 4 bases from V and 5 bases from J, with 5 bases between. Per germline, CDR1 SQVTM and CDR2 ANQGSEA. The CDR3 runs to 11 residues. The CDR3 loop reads CSVGQNEKLFF. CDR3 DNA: TGCAGCGTTGGGCAGAATGAAAAACTGTTTTTT.

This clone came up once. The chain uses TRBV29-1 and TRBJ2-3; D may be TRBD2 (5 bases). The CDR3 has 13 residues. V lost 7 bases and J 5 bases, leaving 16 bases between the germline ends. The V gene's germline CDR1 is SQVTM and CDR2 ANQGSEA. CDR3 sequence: CSGKRSEGDTQYF. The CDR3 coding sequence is TGCAGCGGGAAGCGTAGCGAGGGAGATACGCAGTATTTT.

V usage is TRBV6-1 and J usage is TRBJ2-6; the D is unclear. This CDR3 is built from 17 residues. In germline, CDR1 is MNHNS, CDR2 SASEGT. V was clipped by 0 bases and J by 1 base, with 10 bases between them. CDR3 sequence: CASSEAWFGSGANVLTF. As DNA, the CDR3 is TGTGCCAGCAGTGAAGCGTGGTTTGGTTCTGGGGCCAACGTCCTGACTTTC.

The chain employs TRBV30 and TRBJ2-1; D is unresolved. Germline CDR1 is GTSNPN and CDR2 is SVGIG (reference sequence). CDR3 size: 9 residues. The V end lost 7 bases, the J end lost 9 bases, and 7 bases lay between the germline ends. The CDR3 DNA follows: TGTGCCTTATCCGGTGAGCAGTTCTTC. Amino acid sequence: CALSGEQFF.

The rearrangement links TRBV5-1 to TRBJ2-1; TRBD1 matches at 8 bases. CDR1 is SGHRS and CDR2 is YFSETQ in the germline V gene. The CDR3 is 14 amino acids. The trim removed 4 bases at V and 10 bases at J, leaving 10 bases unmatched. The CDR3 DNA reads TGCGCCAGCAGCGTCGGACAGGGAATAAGAGAGCAGTTCTTC. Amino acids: CASSVGQGIREQFF.

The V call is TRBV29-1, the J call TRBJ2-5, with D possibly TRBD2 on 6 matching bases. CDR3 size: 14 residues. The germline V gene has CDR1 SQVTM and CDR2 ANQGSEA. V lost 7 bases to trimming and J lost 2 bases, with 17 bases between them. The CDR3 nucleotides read TGCAGCGCTGACGGCGGGACCTTACAAGAGACCCAGTACTTC. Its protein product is CSADGGTLQETQYF. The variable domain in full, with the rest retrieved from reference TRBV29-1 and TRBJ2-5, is SAVISQKPSRDICQRGTSLTIQCQVDSQVTMMFWYRQQPGQSLTLIATANQGSEATYESGFVIDKFPISRPNLTFSTLTVSNMSPEDSSIYLCSADGGTLQETQYFGPGTRLLVL.

The CDR3 sequence is CSVRERELSEQYF. Written as DNA, the CDR3 is TGCAGCGTTCGGGAGCGGGAGTTGAGTGAGCAGTACTTC. V and J are TRBV29-1 and TRBJ2-7; 8 nucleotides align to TRBD2. Germline CDR1 reads SQVTM; CDR2 reads ANQGSEA. CDR3 size: 13 residues. The V segment lost 5 bases and the J segment 7 bases; nucleotides outside the gene matches: 10.

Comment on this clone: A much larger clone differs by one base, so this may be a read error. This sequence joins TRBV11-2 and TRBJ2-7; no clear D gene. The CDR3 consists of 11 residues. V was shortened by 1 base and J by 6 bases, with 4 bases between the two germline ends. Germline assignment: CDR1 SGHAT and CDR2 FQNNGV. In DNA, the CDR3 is TGTGCCAGCAGCTTAGTCTTCGAGCAGTACTTC. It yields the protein CASSLVFEQYF. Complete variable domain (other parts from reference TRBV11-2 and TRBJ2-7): EAGVAQSPRYKIIEKRQSVAFWCNPISGHATLYWYQQILGQGPKLLIQFQNNGVVDDSQLPKDRFSAERLKGVDSTLKIQPAKLEDSAVYLCASSLVFEQYFGPGTRLTVT.

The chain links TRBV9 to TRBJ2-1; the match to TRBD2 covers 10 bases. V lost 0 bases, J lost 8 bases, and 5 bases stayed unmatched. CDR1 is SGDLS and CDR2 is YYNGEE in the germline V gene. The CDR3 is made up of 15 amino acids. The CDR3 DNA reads TGTGCCAGCAGCGTAGAAAGCGGGGGGGCGTATGAGCAGTTCTTC. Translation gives CASSVESGGAYEQFF.

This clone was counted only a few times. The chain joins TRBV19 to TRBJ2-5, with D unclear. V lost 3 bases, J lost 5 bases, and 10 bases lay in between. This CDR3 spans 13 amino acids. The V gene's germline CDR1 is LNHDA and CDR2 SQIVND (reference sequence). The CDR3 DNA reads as TGTGCCAGTAGTATTAACCCCCGGGAGACCCAGTACTTC. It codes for CASSINPRETQYF. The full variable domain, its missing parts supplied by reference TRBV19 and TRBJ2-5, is DGGITQSPKYLFRKEGQNVTLSCEQNLNHDAMYWYRQDPGQGLRLIYYSQIVNDFQKGDIAEGYSVSREKKESFPLTVTSAQKNPTAFYLCASSINPRETQYFGPGTRLLVL.

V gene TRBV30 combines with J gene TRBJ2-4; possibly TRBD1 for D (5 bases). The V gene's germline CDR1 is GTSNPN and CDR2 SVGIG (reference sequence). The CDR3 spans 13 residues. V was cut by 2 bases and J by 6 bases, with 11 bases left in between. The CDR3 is CAWSPLQGNIQYF. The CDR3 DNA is TGTGCCTGGAGTCCCCTCCAGGGAAACATTCAGTACTTC.

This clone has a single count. DNA of the CDR3: TGTGCCTGGGGTACCGGGGAGGAATTGAAAAAACTGTTTTTT. Translating gives CAWGTGEELKKLFF. The genes are TRBV30 and TRBJ1-4, with D unresolved. Germline loops: CDR1 GTSNPN, CDR2 SVGIG (reference sequence). CDR3 length equals 14 residues. V lost 5 bases and J lost 9, with 19 bases in between.

In DNA, the CDR3 is TGCAGCGGACTAGCGGGACCCGATACGCAGTATTTT. Amino acids: CSGLAGPDTQYF. The chain is built from TRBV29-1 and TRBJ2-3; 11 positions agree with TRBD2. J lost 6 bases, V lost 7 bases, and 3 bases had no gene match. This CDR3 is built from 12 residues. Germline assignment: CDR1 SQVTM and CDR2 ANQGSEA.

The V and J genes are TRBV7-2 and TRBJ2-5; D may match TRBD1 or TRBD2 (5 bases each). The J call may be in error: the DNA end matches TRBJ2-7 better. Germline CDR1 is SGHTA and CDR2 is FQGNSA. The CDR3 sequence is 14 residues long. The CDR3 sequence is CASSEGPTSYEQYF. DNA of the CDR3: TGTGCCAGCAGCGAGGGACCAACCTCCTACGAGCAGTACTTC.

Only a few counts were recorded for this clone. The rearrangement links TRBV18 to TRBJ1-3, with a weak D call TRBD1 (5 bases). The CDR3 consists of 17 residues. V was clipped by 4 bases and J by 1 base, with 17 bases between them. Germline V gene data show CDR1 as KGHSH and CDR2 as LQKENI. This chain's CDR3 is CASSLNIDSLSGNTIYF. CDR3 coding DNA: TGTGCCAGCTCACTAAACATCGACAGCCTATCTGGAAACACCATATATTTT.

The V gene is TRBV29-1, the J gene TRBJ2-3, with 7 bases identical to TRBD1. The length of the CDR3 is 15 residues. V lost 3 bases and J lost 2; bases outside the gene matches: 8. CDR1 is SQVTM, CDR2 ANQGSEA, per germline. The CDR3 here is CSVDGTGQHTDTQYF. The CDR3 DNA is TGCAGCGTTGATGGGACGGGACAGCACACAGATACGCAGTATTTT.

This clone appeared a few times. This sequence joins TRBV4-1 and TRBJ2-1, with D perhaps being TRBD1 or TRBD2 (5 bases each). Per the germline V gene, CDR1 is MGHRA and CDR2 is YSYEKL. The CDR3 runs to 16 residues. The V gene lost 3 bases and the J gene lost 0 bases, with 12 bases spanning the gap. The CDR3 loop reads CASSHLSGHSYNEQFF. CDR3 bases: TGCGCCAGCAGCCACCTAAGCGGACACTCCTACAATGAGCAGTTCTTC.